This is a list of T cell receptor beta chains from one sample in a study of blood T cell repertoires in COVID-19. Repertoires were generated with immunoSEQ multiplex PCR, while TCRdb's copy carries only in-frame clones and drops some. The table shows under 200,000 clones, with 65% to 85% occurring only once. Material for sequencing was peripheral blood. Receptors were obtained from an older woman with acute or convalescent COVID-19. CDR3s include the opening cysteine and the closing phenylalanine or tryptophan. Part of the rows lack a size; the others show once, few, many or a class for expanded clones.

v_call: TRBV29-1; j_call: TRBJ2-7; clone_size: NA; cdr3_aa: CSVDGLRGEQYF
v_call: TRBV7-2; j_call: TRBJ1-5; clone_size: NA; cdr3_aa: CASSFKQGAQPQHF
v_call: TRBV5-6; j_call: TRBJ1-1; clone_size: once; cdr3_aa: CASAYVGQGNTEAFF
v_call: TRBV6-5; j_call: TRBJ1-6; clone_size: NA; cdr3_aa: CASGYPPTGYNSPLHF
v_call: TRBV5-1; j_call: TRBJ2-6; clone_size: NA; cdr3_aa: CASSALGSGANVLTF
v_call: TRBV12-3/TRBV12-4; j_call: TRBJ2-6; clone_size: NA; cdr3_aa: CASTHSGANVLTF
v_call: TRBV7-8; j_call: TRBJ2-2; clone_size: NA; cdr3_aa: CASSPDSFTGELFF
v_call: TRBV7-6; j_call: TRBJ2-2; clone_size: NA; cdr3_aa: CASSPEGTGELFF
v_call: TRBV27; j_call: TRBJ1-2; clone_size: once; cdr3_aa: CASHPLSQGGGGYTF
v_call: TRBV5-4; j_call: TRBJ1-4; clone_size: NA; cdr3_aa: CASSADRGDEKLFF
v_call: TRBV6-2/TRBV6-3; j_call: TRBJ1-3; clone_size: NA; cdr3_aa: CASSYSLGSGNTIYF
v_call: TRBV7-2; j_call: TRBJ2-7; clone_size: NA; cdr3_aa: CASSLVGTDPYEQYF
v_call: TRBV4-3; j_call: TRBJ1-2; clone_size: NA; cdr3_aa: CASSPRDRGGYGYTF
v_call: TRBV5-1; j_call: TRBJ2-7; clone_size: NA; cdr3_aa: CASSTRTGAYEQYF
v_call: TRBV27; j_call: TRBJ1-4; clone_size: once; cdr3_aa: CASRQSREKLFF
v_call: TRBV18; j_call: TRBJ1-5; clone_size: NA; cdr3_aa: CASSPGAGGQPQHF
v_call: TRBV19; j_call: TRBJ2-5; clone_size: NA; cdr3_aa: CASSIGWGGETQYF
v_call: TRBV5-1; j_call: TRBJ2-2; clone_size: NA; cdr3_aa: CASSSYTGQGNTGELFF
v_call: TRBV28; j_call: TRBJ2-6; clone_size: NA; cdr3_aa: CASSDYVSPGTGYSGANVLTF
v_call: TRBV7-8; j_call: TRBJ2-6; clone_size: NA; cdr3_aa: CASSTSRQVKYSGANVLTF
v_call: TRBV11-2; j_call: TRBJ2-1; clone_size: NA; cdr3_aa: CASSLDLGLAGAFEQFF